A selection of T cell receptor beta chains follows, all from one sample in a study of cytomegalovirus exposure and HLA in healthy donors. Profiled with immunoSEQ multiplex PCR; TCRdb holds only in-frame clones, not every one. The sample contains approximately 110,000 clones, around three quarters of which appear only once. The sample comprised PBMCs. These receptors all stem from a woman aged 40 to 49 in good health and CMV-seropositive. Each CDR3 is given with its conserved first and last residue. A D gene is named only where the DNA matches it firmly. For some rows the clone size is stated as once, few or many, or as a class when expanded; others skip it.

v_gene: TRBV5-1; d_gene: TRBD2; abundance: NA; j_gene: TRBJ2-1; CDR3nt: TGCGCCAGCAACCCTAGCGGGAACGATGAGCAGTTCTTC; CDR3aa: CASNPSGNDEQFF
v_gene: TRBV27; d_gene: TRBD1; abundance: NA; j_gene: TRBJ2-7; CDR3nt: TGTGCCAGCACCGGACAGGGTAGCTACGAGCAGTACTTC; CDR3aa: CASTGQGSYEQYF
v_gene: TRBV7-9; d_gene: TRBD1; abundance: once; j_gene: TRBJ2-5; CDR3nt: TGTGCCAGCAGCCTGAGACAGGGTTGGCCAGAGACCCAGTACTTC; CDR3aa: CASSLRQGWPETQYF
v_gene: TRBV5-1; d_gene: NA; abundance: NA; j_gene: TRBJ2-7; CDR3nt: TGCGCCAGCAGCTTGGCCTTGGCGGCCAACTACGAGCAGTACTTC; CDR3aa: CASSLALAANYEQYF
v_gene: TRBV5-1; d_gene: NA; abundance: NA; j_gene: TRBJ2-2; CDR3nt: TGCGCCAGCAGCTTCCGACGGGACACCGGGGAGCTGTTTTTT; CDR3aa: CASSFRRDTGELFF
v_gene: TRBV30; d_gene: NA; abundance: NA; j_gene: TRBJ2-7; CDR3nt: TGTGCCTGGGGGGGAGCCAGGGGGGTGTACGAGCAGTACTTC; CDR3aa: CAWGGARGVYEQYF
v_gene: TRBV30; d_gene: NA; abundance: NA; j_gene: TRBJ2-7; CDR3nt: TGTGCCTGGAGTGAGGGGATCCCCTACGAGCAGTACTTC; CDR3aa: CAWSEGIPYEQYF
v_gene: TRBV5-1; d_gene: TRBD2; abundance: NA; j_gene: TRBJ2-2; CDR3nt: TGCGCCAGCAGCCCGGGACTAGCGGAGAACACCGGGGAGCTGTTTTTT; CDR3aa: CASSPGLAENTGELFF
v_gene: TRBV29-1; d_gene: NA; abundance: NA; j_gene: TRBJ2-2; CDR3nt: TGCAGCGTTTATTGGAACACCGGGGAGCTGTTTTTT; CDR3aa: CSVYWNTGELFF
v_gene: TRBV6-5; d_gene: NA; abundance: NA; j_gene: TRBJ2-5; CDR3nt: TGTGCCGGGACCGGGGACAAACAAGAGACCCAGTACTTC; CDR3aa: CAGTGDKQETQYF
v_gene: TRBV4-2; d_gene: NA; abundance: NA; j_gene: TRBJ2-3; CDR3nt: TGTGCCAGCAGCCAAGCCGGCGGGACCACAGATACGCAGTATTTT; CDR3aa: CASSQAGGTTDTQYF
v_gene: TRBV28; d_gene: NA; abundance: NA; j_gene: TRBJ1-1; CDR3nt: TGTGCCAGCAGTCCCCTCCTGAACACTGAAGCTTTCTTT; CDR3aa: CASSPLLNTEAFF
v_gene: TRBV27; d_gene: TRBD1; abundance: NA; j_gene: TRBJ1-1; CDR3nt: TGTGCCAGCAGTTTACAGGGGGACAACACTGAAGCTTTCTTT; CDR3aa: CASSLQGDNTEAFF
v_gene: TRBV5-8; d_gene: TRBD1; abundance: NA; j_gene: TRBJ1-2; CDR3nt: TGTGCCAGCAGCTTAGGGACAGAGGGCTACACCTTC; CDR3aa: CASSLGTEGYTF
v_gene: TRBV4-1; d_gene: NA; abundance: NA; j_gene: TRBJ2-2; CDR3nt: TGCGCCAGCAGCCAAGAAACGGCTAGCATCGGGGAGCTGTTTTTT; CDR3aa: CASSQETASIGELFF
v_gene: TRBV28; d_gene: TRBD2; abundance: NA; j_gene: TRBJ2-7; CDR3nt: TGTGCCAGCAGTAGCGGGAGGGCTGGTTACGAGCAGTACTTC; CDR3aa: CASSSGRAGYEQYF
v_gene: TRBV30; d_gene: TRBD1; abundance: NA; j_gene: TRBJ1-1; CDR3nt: TGTGCCTGGAGTGTAGCAGGGGGGACTGAAGCTTTCTTT; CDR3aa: CAWSVAGGTEAFF
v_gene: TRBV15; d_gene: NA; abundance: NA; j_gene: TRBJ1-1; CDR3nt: TGTGCCACCAGCTGGGCCCCAAACACTGAAGCTTTCTTT; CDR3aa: CATSWAPNTEAFF
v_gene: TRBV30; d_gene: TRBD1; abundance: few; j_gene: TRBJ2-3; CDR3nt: TGTGCCTGCCAACAGGGGGCGCAGACAGATACGCAGTATTTT; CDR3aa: CACQQGAQTDTQYF
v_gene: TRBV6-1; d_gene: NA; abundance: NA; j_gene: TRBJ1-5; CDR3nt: TGTGCCAGCAGTGATCACACTTACAGTAGCAATCAGCCCCAGCATTTT; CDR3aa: CASSDHTYSSNQPQHF
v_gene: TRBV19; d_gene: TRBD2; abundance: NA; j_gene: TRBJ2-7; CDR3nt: TGTGCCAGTAGTATCCCCAGCGGGGGGGGCATCTACGAGCAGTACTTC; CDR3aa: CASSIPSGGGIYEQYF
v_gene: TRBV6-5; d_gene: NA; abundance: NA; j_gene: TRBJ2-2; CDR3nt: TGTGCCAGCAGTACCAGCCCCGGGGGCACCGGGGAGCTGTTTTTT; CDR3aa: CASSTSPGGTGELFF
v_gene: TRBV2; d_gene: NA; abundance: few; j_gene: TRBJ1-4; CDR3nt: TGTGCCAGCAGTGATCTGAGGGAAAAACTGTTTTTT; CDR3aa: CASSDLREKLFF
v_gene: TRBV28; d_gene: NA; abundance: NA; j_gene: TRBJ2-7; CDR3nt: TGTGCCAGCGGGGCTCGGGCGGAGAGCTCCTACGAGCAGTACTTC; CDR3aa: CASGARAESSYEQYF
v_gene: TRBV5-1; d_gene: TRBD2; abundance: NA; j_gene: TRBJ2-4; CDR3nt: TGCGCCAGCAGCTTGATAGGACTAGCGGGAGTCGTCAAAAACATTCAGTACTTC; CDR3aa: CASSLIGLAGVVKNIQYF
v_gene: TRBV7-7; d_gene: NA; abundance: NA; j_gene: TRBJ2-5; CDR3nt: TGTGCCAGCAGCTTAGCGCTGGCTCCCCGAGAGACCCAGTACTTC; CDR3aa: CASSLALAPRETQYF
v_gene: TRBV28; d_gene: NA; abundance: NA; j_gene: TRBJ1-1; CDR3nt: TGTGCCAGCACCCGGAGAGGGTCCTCTGAAGCTTTCTTT; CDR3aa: CASTRRGSSEAFF
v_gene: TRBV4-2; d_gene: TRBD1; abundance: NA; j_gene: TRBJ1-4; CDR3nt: TGTGCCAGCCGCCAGGGACAGGGCCATGAAAAACTGTTTTTT; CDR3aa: CASRQGQGHEKLFF
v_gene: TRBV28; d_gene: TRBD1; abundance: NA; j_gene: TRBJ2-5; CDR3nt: TGTGCCAGCAGTCTACCGGGACAGGCCTCTTTTAGGTACTTC; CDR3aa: CASSLPGQASFRYF
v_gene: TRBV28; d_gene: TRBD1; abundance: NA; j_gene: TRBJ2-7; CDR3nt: TGTGCCAGCAGAGACCGGGACAGGGGTTACGAGCAGTACTTC; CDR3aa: CASRDRDRGYEQYF
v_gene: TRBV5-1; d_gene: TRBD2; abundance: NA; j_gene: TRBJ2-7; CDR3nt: TGCGCCAGCAGCTTGGGAACTAGCGGGAGCTACGAGCAGTACTTC; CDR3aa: CASSLGTSGSYEQYF
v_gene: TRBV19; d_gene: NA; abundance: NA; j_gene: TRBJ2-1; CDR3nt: TGTGCCAGTAGTATGACCCTGGGCGCTTCCTACAATGAGCAGTTCTTC; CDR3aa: CASSMTLGASYNEQFF
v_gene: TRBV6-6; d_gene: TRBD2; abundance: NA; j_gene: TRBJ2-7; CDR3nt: TGTGCCAGCAGTTACCGGGGGGACGAGCAGTACTTC; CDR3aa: CASSYRGDEQYF
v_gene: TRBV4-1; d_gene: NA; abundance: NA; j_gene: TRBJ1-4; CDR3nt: TGCGCCAGCAGCCAAGATGCAGCTCGAGGGCGTGAAAAACTGTTTTTT; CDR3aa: CASSQDAARGREKLFF
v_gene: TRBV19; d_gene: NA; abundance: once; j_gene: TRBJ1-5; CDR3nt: TGTGCCAGTAGTACCAAGGGACTGAGCAATCAGCCCCAGCATTTT; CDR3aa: CASSTKGLSNQPQHF
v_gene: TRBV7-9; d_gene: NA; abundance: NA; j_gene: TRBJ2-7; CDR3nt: TGTGCCAGCAGCTTCGACGAGGGCTTCTCCTACGAGCAGTACTTC; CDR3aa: CASSFDEGFSYEQYF
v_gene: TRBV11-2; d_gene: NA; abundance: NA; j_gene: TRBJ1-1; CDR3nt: TGTGCCAGCAGCCCAACAATGAACACTGAAGCTTTCTTT; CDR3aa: CASSPTMNTEAFF
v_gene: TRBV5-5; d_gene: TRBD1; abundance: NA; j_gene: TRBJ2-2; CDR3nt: TGTGCCAGCAGCTTGGTCTCAGGGGGGAACACCGGGGAGCTGTTTTTT; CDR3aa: CASSLVSGGNTGELFF
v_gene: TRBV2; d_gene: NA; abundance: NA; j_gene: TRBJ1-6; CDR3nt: TGTGCCAGCAGGCTCGGATCCGGGACAAATAATTCACCCCTCCACTTT; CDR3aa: CASRLGSGTNNSPLHF
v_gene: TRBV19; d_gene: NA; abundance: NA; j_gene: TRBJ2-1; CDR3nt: TGTGCCAGTTCGGGTGGCAGGGGGTCACTAGCGGTTTACAATGAGCAGTTCTTC; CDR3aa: CASSGGRGSLAVYNEQFF
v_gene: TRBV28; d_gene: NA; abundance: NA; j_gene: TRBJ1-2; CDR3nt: TGTGCCAGCAGTGACCAAGGACAGTATGGCTACACCTTC; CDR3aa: CASSDQGQYGYTF
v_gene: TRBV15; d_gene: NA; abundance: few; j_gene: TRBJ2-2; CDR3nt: TGTGCCACCAGCAGAGACAGAGGCGGCGGGGAGCTGTTTTTT; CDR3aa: CATSRDRGGGELFF
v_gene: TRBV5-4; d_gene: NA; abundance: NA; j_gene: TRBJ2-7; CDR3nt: TGTGCCAGCAGCTCAGGGGTCGCTGGATCCTACGAGCAGTACTTC; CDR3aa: CASSSGVAGSYEQYF
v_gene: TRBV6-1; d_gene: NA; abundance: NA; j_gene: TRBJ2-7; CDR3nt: TGTGCCAGCGTTGGGGGGAACGGTTACGAGCAGTACTTC; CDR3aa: CASVGGNGYEQYF
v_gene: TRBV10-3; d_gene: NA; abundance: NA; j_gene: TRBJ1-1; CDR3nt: TGTGCCATCAGTGAGTCACAGGGCTTGCGCGCTTTCTTT; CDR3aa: CAISESQGLRAFF
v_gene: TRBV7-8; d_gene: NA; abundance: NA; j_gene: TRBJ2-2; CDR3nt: TGTGCCAGCAGCCGGGATACCGGGGAGCTGTTTTTT; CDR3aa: CASSRDTGELFF
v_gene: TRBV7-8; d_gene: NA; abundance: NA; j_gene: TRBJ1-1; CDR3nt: TGTGCCAGCAGCCCGGGACTCACGAACACTGAAGCTTTCTTT; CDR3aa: CASSPGLTNTEAFF
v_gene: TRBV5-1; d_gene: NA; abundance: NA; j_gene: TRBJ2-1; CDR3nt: TGCGCCAGCAGCTTGGAAGACAGTGGGGATCGGCAGTTCTTC; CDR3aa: CASSLEDSGDRQFF
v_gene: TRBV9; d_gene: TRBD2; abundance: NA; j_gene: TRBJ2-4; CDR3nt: TGTGCCAGCAGCCCCCGCCCAGAGCGCGGGGGGTCCATTCAGTACTTC; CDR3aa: CASSPRPERGGSIQYF
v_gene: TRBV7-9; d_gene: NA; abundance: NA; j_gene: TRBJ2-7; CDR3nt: TGTGCCAGCAGCGCTCCTAGTGATCCCGAGCAGTACTTC; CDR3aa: CASSAPSDPEQYF
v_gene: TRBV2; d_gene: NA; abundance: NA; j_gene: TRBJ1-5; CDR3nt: TGTGCCAGCAGTGACAGACGAGGGATTCAGCCCCAGCATTTT; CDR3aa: CASSDRRGIQPQHF